A single sample is the source of the 19 T cell receptor beta chains below, sequenced in a study of blood T cell repertoires in COVID-19. Assay used: immunoSEQ multiplex PCR; TCRdb lists only in-frame clones, some missing. Among around 140,000 clones listed, about 87% were seen once. The sample taken for sequencing was peripheral blood. The source is a middle-aged man with active COVID-19.

The gene calls are TRBV6-1 and TRBJ1-4, with 7 nucleotides matching TRBD1. Trimming took 3 bases from V and 1 from J; bases not matched to a gene: 5. Germline V gives CDR1 MNHNS, CDR2 SASEGT. The CDR3 is 16 residues long. The CDR3 loop reads CASSERNRGTNEKLFF. CDR3 in DNA: TGTGCCAGCAGTGAGCGCAACAGGGGAACTAATGAAAAACTGTTTTTT.

The chain couples TRBV9 to TRBJ1-6, with D maybe TRBD1 (5 bases). Trimming pared 0 bases from V and 7 bases from J, leaving 11 bases between. The CDR3 has 15 residues. Germline-derived CDR1 and CDR2 are SGDLS and YYNGEE. The CDR3 loop reads CASSVEQGWNSPLHF. The CDR3 nucleotides read TGTGCCAGCAGCGTAGAGCAGGGTTGGAATTCACCCCTCCACTTT.

The chain is built from TRBV27 and TRBJ1-4, with TRBD1 matching over 8 bases. The CDR3 is 14 residues long. Germline V gene data show CDR1 as MNHEY and CDR2 as SMNVEV (reference sequence). V lost 3 bases and J lost 4; bases outside the gene matches: 1. The CDR3, as DNA: TGTGCCAGCAGTTTCGGACAGGGTAATGAAAAACTGTTTTTT. Its translation: CASSFGQGNEKLFF.

The chain combines TRBV9 with TRBJ2-5, with unresolved D. The CDR3 is 15 residues long. CDR1 and CDR2 (germline): SGDLS, YYNGEE. V dropped 2 bases and J dropped 6 bases, with 17 bases sitting between them. CDR3 region: CASSVDSLAFKTQYF. For the CDR3, the DNA is TGTGCCAGCAGCGTTGACTCTTTGGCTTTCAAGACCCAGTACTTC.

The CDR3 DNA reads as TGTGCCAGCAGTTTGTTAGGGGCAGATACGCAGTATTTT. Translating gives CASSLLGADTQYF. V usage is TRBV12-3 or TRBV12-4 and J usage is TRBJ2-3, with D possibly being TRBD1 (5 bases). V was clipped by 3 bases and J by 4 bases, with 8 bases between them. This CDR3 has 13 residues.

The rearrangement links TRBV3-1 (or the pseudogene TRBV3-2) to TRBJ2-7; no reliable D call. Germline-derived CDR1 and CDR2 are LGHDT and YNNKEL (reference sequence). Between the trimmed V and J ends, which lost 4 bases and 3 bases, there was a span of 7 bases. This CDR3 region has 12 residues. Written as DNA, the CDR3 is TGTGCCAGCAGCCTAAACAACTACGAGCAGTACTTC. This encodes CASSLNNYEQYF.

This chain uses TRBV7-6 with TRBJ2-5, with D tentatively TRBD1 (5 bases). V lost 1 base and J 5 bases, leaving 17 bases between the germline ends. This CDR3 comprises 16 residues. CDR1 is SGHVS and CDR2 is FNYEAQ in the germline V gene. CDR3: CASSLGSGQGAETQYF. The CDR3 DNA reads as TGTGCCAGCAGCTTAGGGTCCGGGCAGGGTGCGGAGACCCAGTACTTC.

CDR3 DNA: TGTGCCAGCATCTTAGACAGGGGGGGCAATGAGCAGTTCTTC. Translated: CASILDRGGNEQFF. This sequence joins TRBV2 and TRBJ2-1, with 9 bases lining up with TRBD1. Germline V gene sequence: CDR1 SNHLY, CDR2 FYNNEI. This CDR3 contains 14 residues. Losses at the gene ends were 7 bases for V and 6 bases for J; bases not matched to a gene: 7.

The chain recombines TRBV14 with TRBJ2-5, with D maybe TRBD1 (7 bases). Germline CDR1 SGHDN, CDR2 FVKESK. This CDR3 comprises 16 residues. Trimming stripped 1 base from V and 2 bases from J, with 14 bases between. The CDR3 coding sequence is TGTGCCAGCAGCCAAGGCGGGACAGACATACAAGAGACCCAGTACTTC. Its protein product is CASSQGGTDIQETQYF.

The CDR3 DNA reads TGTGCCAGCAGCGTAGTCAGGGGAAATTCACCCCTCCACTTT. It translates to CASSVVRGNSPLHF. The rearrangement joins TRBV9 to TRBJ1-6, with D perhaps matching TRBD1 (6 bases). CDR3 size: 14 residues. V gave up 0 bases and J gave up 7 bases, with 8 bases separating them. The V gene's germline CDR1 is SGDLS and CDR2 YYNGEE.

The rearrangement links TRBV18 to TRBJ1-2; no definite D call. V shed 0 bases and J shed 5 bases, with 10 bases lying between them. The CDR3 consists of 14 residues. Germline CDR1 KGHSH, CDR2 LQKENI. CDR3 nucleotides: TGTGCCAGCTCACCACCCCAACTAGGGTATGGCTACACCTTC. Protein sequence: CASSPPQLGYGYTF.

This clone was counted a single time. J is TRBJ2-2 and V is TRBV6-5; 11 nucleotides line up with TRBD2. J was trimmed by 6 bases and V by 4 bases; bases with no gene match: 4. This CDR3 is built from 15 residues. Germline CDR1 reads MNHEY; CDR2 reads SVGAGI. CDR3 residues: CASSSPSGGPGELFF. Here the CDR3 DNA reads TGTGCCAGCAGTTCACCTAGCGGGGGGCCCGGGGAGCTGTTTTTT.

The chain employs TRBV6-1 and TRBJ2-3, with TRBD1 identical over 8 bases. V lost 2 bases, J lost 4 bases, and 2 bases stayed unmatched. CDR3 length: 14 residues. Germline CDR1 MNHNS, CDR2 SASEGT. CDR3 sequence: CASSESTGADTQYF. CDR3 nucleotides: TGTGCCAGCAGTGAATCGACAGGGGCAGATACGCAGTATTTT.

The chain links TRBV18 to TRBJ1-1, with TRBD1 matching 8 bases. The V and J ends lost 5 bases and 11 bases, in that order; junction bases with no gene match: 7. The CDR3 runs 12 residues. In germline, CDR1 is KGHSH, CDR2 LQKENI. CDR3 DNA: TGTGCCAGCTCATCTCGACAGGGGTCGGCTTTCTTT. Its protein product is CASSSRQGSAFF.

V gene TRBV19 combines with J gene TRBJ1-1, with TRBD1 matching over 8 bases. The V and J ends lost 7 bases and 4 bases, in that order; junction bases with no gene match: 5. The CDR3 is 13 residues long. Germline lookup yields CDR1 LNHDA and CDR2 SQIVND (reference sequence). CDR3 bases: TGTGCCAGTATATCAACAGGGGGCACTGAAGCTTTCTTT. Translating it yields CASISTGGTEAFF.

This clone has ten or more counts. The rearrangement links TRBV7-8 to TRBJ2-7; 8 nucleotides line up with TRBD1. The CDR3 has 13 residues. Germline assignment: CDR1 SGHVS and CDR2 FQNEAQ. With 5 bases clipped from V and 7 bases from J, the junction kept 7 bases outside the gene matches. The CDR3 here is CASSTRTGREQYF. As DNA, the CDR3 is TGTGCCAGCAGCACCCGGACAGGGCGGGAGCAGTACTTC.

The chain links TRBV21-1 to TRBJ1-5; no check of the table's D call, TRBD1, against the DNA was made. TRBV21-1 is annotated as a pseudogene. The CDR3 spans 15 residues. The CDR3 DNA is TGTGCCAGCGGTCACAGGGGCTCCCCATGTCAGCCCCAGCATTTT. Protein sequence: CASGHRGSPCQPQHF.

The DNA for the CDR3 is TGTGCCAGCAGCCAAGGGCCCCAAGAGACCCAGTACTTC. It translates to CASSQGPQETQYF. The chain couples TRBV3-1 (or the pseudogene TRBV3-2) to TRBJ2-5; no clear D. V was cut by 1 base and J by 1 base, with 4 bases left in between. The CDR3 totals 13 residues. Germline V gene data show CDR1 as LGHDT and CDR2 as YNNKEL (reference sequence).

This clone came up a few times. This chain uses TRBV5-5 with TRBJ1-1; D gene uncertain. Germline CDR1 reads SGHKS; CDR2 reads YYEKEE (reference sequence). This CDR3 has 16 amino acids. The ends were cut back, 0 bases at V and 0 bases at J, with 12 bases in the middle. CDR3: CASSLAPETLNTEAFF. The CDR3 DNA is TGTGCCAGCAGCTTGGCCCCCGAGACACTGAACACTGAAGCTTTCTTT.